The sequence of this TCR beta chain was determined in a study of CD8+ T cells in alopecia areata (dated by TCRdb to the late 2010s). Regarding the complete study: High-throughput TCRbeta sequencing was used to examine T cell clonal expansion in alopecia areata in both the C3H/HeJ mouse model and human patients. In humans, TCRbeta sequencing was performed on scalp tissue and on sorted CD4+ and CD8+ peripheral blood T cells from healthy controls and from patients with patchy or totalis/universalis alopecia areata. Scalp clonality was compared across normal scalp (n=4), patchy alopecia areata scalp (n=8), and alopecia totalis/universalis scalp (n=8). RNA was extracted with the PAXgene miRNA kit for fixed scalp, the miRNeasy kit for PBMCs, and the RNeasy kit for mouse skin. TCRbeta CDR3 regions were amplified by immunoSEQ multiplex PCR using 35 Vbeta forward and 13 Jbeta reverse primers. Broader findings and caveats from the paper: Compared with normal scalp, lesional scalp, particularly in alopecia totalis/universalis, had higher clonality and more expanded CD8+ clones, which suggests antigenic drive. Unlike mouse skin, where gammadelta T cells dominate, normal human skin contains resident alphabeta T cells that get sequenced too, which complicates analysis of the scalp TCR repertoire. TCR sequences shared between patients were less clear than in mice, possibly partly because of HLA diversity in the patient population.

The germline V gene supplies CDR1 SQVTM and CDR2 ANQGSEA. The CDR3 covers 10 residues, taking in both the cysteine and the phenylalanine. Only the CDR3 region is kept as DNA, spanning 30 bases read in frame from base 1. The V and J ends are trimmed by 7 bases and 4 bases, leaving 5 bases between them. To prepare the library, the immunoSEQ multiplex PCR assay was applied. RNA was extracted from all samples and reverse transcribed into cDNA as template for TCR sequencing. First-strand cDNA was synthesized using SuperScript III with a 2:1 mix of oligo-dT and random hexamers. Amplification bias was assessed with a synthetic immune receptor repertoire, and residual bias was removed computationally. The authors processed their data as follows. Raw reads were preprocessed to remove errors, and CDR3 was defined according to IMGT conventions as the region from the conserved cysteine to phenylalanine. Clonality was computed by normalizing Shannon entropy by log2 of the number of productive unique TCRs and subtracting the result from 1. Whether each scalp clone was CD4 or CD8 was inferred by checking scalp TCRbeta sequences against the CD4 and CD8 repertoires from sorted blood. As stored in TCRdb, this immuneACCESS dataset retains in-frame rearrangements with V and J assigned. A fraction of the clones does not appear; measured against another copy, unresolved V genes explain less than half of the discrepancy, and the remainder lacks a known reason. For V, J and clone size, that table is used; D and trimming come from the DNA. The sample contains about 140,000 clones, about 54% of them found a single time. The leading ten clones occupy 4.8% of the sample.

After PBMCs were isolated by density centrifugation and stained for CD3, CD4 and CD8, a FACSAria was used to sort CD4+ and CD8+ T cells. Scalp biopsies and blood samples were obtained from unaffected controls. A note on this clone: No antigen is known for it. Base qualities are missing; no much larger clone stands one base away.

Sequences were obtained from CD4+ T cells sorted from blood. This clonotype originated in a human donor in good health. The chain was built from TRBV29-1 and TRBJ2-1; the D region possibly corresponds to TRBD1 (5 bases align). The nucleotide sequence is given as TGCAGCGCAGGGTACAATGAGCAGTTCTTC. The encoded protein is CSAGYNEQFF.